A single sample gave rise to the 20 T cell receptor beta chains below, sequenced in a study of tumor-infiltrating lymphocytes in primary liver carcinoma. Unsorted whole blood yielded blood RNA, and germline DNA was extracted as well. Using a constant-region primer together with ProtoScript II reverse transcriptase, TCR beta cDNA was made from around 500 ng of total RNA. Library construction for TCR beta comprised three nested multiplex PCR rounds performed with slightly modified ARM-PCR. A C-beta reverse primer was combined with TRBV1-TRBV30 forward primers in the first two PCR rounds, and each round had 10 cycles. TCRdb re-called the multiplex PCR reads through MiXCR, storing one row per CDR3 protein. The data contain about 350,000 distinct CDR3 sequences, roughly two thirds of them singletons. The source material was peripheral blood. Receptors were obtained from a middle-aged man with primary liver carcinoma and hepatitis B virus infection.

CDR3 sequence reads: CASSPGAGAGNTIYF. Written as DNA, the CDR3 is TGCGCCAGCAGCCCAGGGGCGGGGGCTGGAAACACCATATATTTT. This chain links TRBV4-3 with TRBJ1-3, with D perhaps matching TRBD1 (6 bases). CDR1 is LGHNA, CDR2 YSLEER, per germline. CDR3 size: 15 residues. V was trimmed by 4 bases and J by 2 bases, leaving 12 bases between them.

This clonotype occurred once. Being one base from a much bigger clone, this may be a read error. The V call is TRBV6-6, the J call TRBJ1-1; D remains ambiguous. Germline lookup yields CDR1 MNHNY and CDR2 SVGAGI (reference sequence). The CDR3 has 13 residues. Trimming took off 2 bases at V and 4 bases at J, with 8 bases between the two ends. Written as DNA, the CDR3 is TGTGCCAGCAGTTACAGCTCGAGCACTGAAGCTTTCTTT. This translates into CASSYSSSTEAFF.

The V call is TRBV11-2, the J call TRBJ2-1, with D maybe TRBD2 (6 bases). The V gene's germline CDR1 is SGHAT and CDR2 FQNNGV. The CDR3 sequence is 15 residues long. The ends were cut back, 5 bases at V and 8 bases at J, with 19 bases in the middle. CDR3 residues: CASSMGLTGVYEQFF. Written as DNA, the CDR3 is TGTGCCAGCAGCATGGGACTGACGGGAGTATATGAGCAGTTCTTC.

In the case of this clonotype: This sequence may be a read error, since a much larger clone differs from it by one base. V and J are TRBV29-1 and TRBJ1-1, with a weak D call TRBD1 (5 bases). This CDR3 is built from 16 residues. Germline lookup yields CDR1 SQVTM and CDR2 ANQGSEA. V was clipped by 7 bases and J by 5 bases, with 26 bases between them. In DNA, the CDR3 is TGCAGCGCCGACTCCCAGGGATCGGGTCCGAAAACTGAAGCTTTCTTT. It encodes CSADSQGSGPKTEAFF.

The chain is built from TRBV6-5 and TRBJ1-5; 10 bases align to TRBD1. Looked up from germline, CDR1 is MNHEY and CDR2 is SVGAGI. The V gene end was trimmed by 10 bases and the J gene end by 5 bases; junction bases not matched to a gene: 11. The CDR3 has 15 amino acids. The CDR3 region is CANSYSGTGDQPQHF. The CDR3 DNA is TGTGCCAATAGTTACTCGGGGACAGGGGATCAGCCCCAGCATTTT.

This clonotype was found many times. This chain joins TRBV4-3 and TRBJ2-1; D perhaps matches TRBD2 (6 bases). The CDR3 totals 17 residues. Germline V gene sequence: CDR1 LGHNA, CDR2 YSLEER. V lost 0 bases to trimming and J lost 3 bases, with 15 bases between them. In DNA form, the CDR3 reads TGCGCCAGCAGCCAAGATGTCGCCGGGAGTTACTACAATGAGCAGTTCTTC. It encodes CASSQDVAGSYYNEQFF.

This clonotype was observed a single time. A read error is possible here, since a much larger clone lies one base away. The V gene is TRBV6-5, the J gene TRBJ2-7; perhaps TRBD2 as D (5 bases). There are 17 residues in the CDR3. Germline V CDR1 and CDR2: MNHEY, SVGAGI. CDR3 DNA: TGTGCCAGCAGTTACTCGAGACCGGGAATAAGCTCCTGCGAGCAGTACTTC. Its translation is CASSYSRPGISSCEQYF.

Concerning this clonotype itself: A read error is possible here, since a much larger clone lies one base away. The rearrangement uses TRBV10-3 and TRBJ2-7; 10 bases align to TRBD1. Trimming took 7 bases from V and 4 from J; bases not matched to a gene: 10. This CDR3 has 15 residues. The germline CDR1 and CDR2 sequences are ENHRY and SYGVKD. CDR3: CAIIDPDRGGYEQYF. CDR3 nucleotides: TGTGCCATCATTGACCCGGACAGGGGGGGGTACGAGCAGTACTTC.

The chain employs TRBV12-3 or TRBV12-4 and TRBJ2-6; 9 bases align to TRBD1. This CDR3 contains 19 residues. The CDR3 coding sequence is TGTGCTAACAGCCCCCTTCTTGGACAGGGGTCTACTGGGGCCAACGTCCTGACTTTC. It specifies CANSPLLGQGSTGANVLTF.

V and J are TRBV10-1 and TRBJ2-1; D is unclear. CDR1 is WNHNN, CDR2 SYGVQD, per germline (reference sequence). The V end lost 5 bases, the J end lost 8 bases, and 13 bases lay between the germline ends. The CDR3 covers 13 residues. The CDR3 region is CASSLRGPDEQFF. The CDR3 coding sequence is TGCGCCAGCAGTCTTAGAGGTCCGGATGAGCAGTTCTTC.

This clonotype was recorded at least ten times. The chain uses TRBV5-4 and TRBJ2-1; D gene ambiguous. With 5 bases removed from V and 7 bases from J, the gap between germline ends came to 13 bases. CDR1 and CDR2 (germline): SGHNT, YYREEE (reference sequence). The CDR3 covers 13 residues. The CDR3: CASSLGFGNEQFF. The CDR3 DNA sequence: TGTGCCAGCAGTCTTGGGTTCGGTAATGAGCAGTTCTTC.

This clonotype was seen ten or more times. The chain combines TRBV12-3 or TRBV12-4 with TRBJ1-5; unclear D gene. The CDR3 sequence is 19 residues long. The V gene lost 4 bases and the J gene lost 1 base, with 23 bases spanning the gap. The CDR3 is CASSSSPTGWVGSNQPQHF. The CDR3 nucleotides read TGTGCCAGCAGTTCTAGTCCCACCGGGTGGGTGGGAAGCAATCAGCCCCAGCATTTT.

V and J are TRBV5-5 and TRBJ2-1; D is unclear. Germline values: CDR1 SGHKS, CDR2 YYEKEE (reference sequence). V was cut by 0 bases and J by 3 bases, with 10 bases left in between. The CDR3 consists of 15 residues. The CDR3 DNA reads as TGTGCCAGCAGCTTGGCCGGAAACCTCTACAATGAGCAGTTCTTC. Amino acids: CASSLAGNLYNEQFF.

This clonotype came up many times. This chain links TRBV6-2 or TRBV6-3 with TRBJ2-1, with 7 nucleotides matching TRBD1. V was pared by 5 bases and J by 8 bases, with 3 bases of the junction left unmatched. This CDR3 region has 12 residues. Germline assignment: CDR1 MNHEY and CDR2 SVGEGT. In DNA, the CDR3 is TGTGCCAGCAGTACTCAGGGGGATGAGCAGTTCTTC. It specifies CASSTQGDEQFF.

As for this clonotype: Given a much more abundant clone one base away, this may be a read error. This chain links TRBV11-1 with TRBJ2-7, with TRBD1 matching over 9 bases. The CDR3 is 12 amino acids. V lost 8 bases, J lost 8 bases, and 7 bases stayed unmatched. Per germline, CDR1 SGHAT and CDR2 FQDESV (reference sequence). This CDR3 is CASGEQGAQQYF. The CDR3 nucleotides are TGTGCCAGCGGCGAACAGGGGGCGCAGCAGTACTTC.

Worth noting for this clonotype: Compared with germline, one end of the junction differs, possibly owing to a read error. This chain links TRBV11-2 with TRBJ2-1; the D call may be TRBD1 or TRBD2 (5 bases each). CDR1 and CDR2 from the germline V gene are SGHAT and FQNNGV. The CDR3 loop spans 12 amino acids. The CDR3 bases are TGCGCCAGCAGCCACTGGGGGAGTTTCCTATTCTTC. Protein sequence: CASSHWGSFLFF.

The V gene is TRBV30, the J gene TRBJ2-2, with D perhaps matching TRBD2 (6 bases). CDR1 is GTSNPN, CDR2 SVGIG, per germline (reference sequence). The V end lost 5 bases, the J end lost 4 bases, and 20 bases lay between the germline ends. CDR3 length: 16 amino acids. CDR3 in amino acids: CAWDFYGGLGTGELFF. The CDR3 DNA reads as TGTGCCTGGGATTTTTACGGGGGACTGGGCACCGGGGAGCTGTTTTTT.

Points on this clonotype: At one of its ends the junction is not consistent with the germline gene, which may arise from a read error. The chain combines TRBV11-2 with TRBJ1-1; no definite D call. Germline V gives CDR1 SGHAT, CDR2 FQNNGV. The CDR3 length is 14 residues. This CDR3 reads CASTRYGMNTEASF. Here the CDR3 DNA reads TGTGCCAGCACCAGGTACGGCATGAACACTGAAGCTTCCTTT.

Points on this clonotype: A much larger clone differs from this one at a single base, so this may be a read error. CDR3 nucleotide sequence: TGTGCCAGCAGTTCCAATAAAGGGAAACCGGGGACAATCTCCGGGGATCTGTTTTTT. This translates into CASSSNKGKPGTISGDLFF. The chain combines TRBV6-6 with TRBJ2-2; D may be TRBD1 (6 bases). The CDR3 is made up of 19 amino acids. Germline-derived CDR1 and CDR2 are MNHNY and SVGAGI (reference sequence).

In the case of this clonotype: A read error may explain this, as a much larger clone is one base away. The CDR3 loop is CASSQEVTQYF. Written as DNA, the CDR3 is TGCGCCAGCAGCCAAGAGGTTACCCAGTACTTC. This sequence joins TRBV4-1 and TRBJ2-5; D not resolved. With 0 bases removed from V and 8 bases from J, the gap between germline ends came to 4 bases. Germline CDR1 is MGHRA and CDR2 is YSYEKL. The CDR3 runs 11 residues.